This passage covers 30 T cell receptor beta chains from one sample sequenced in a study of blood T cells in healthy people across ages. Combining a sample-barcoded 5' primer with a J-beta primer mix, a second PCR ran for 7 to 11 cycles. In TCRdb, the 5' RACE reads were re-called with MiXCR into one record per CDR3 protein. This table holds 650,000 or so distinct CDR3 sequences, 52% found once. The sample comprised blood. The source of these receptors is an elderly woman in good health.

Only a few counts were recorded for this clonotype. J is TRBJ1-1 and V is TRBV29-1; D call uncertain. Germline V gene lookup returns CDR1 SQVTM and CDR2 ANQGSEA. This CDR3 is built from 14 residues. For the CDR3, the DNA is TGCTGCGGATCCGGGGAGGTTGTGGACACTGAAGCTTTCTTT. Translated, it gives CCGSGEVVDTEAFF.

This chain joins TRBV6-1 and TRBJ1-4, with TRBD1 identical over 8 bases. J lost 8 bases, V lost 5 bases, and 10 bases had no gene match. The CDR3 totals 15 residues. Per germline, CDR1 MNHNS and CDR2 SASEGT. The CDR3 coding sequence is TGTGCCAGCAGTACGACCCCGACAGGGGTAGAAAAACTGTTTTTT. It specifies CASSTTPTGVEKLFF.

This clonotype appeared a few times. The chain has TRBV12-3 or TRBV12-4 and TRBJ1-1, with TRBD1 identical over 9 bases. V dropped 7 bases and J dropped 6; count of bases not matched to a gene: 9. The CDR3 has 14 residues. CDR3: CASTVQGAYAEAFF. The CDR3 bases are TGTGCCAGCACCGTACAGGGGGCGTACGCTGAAGCTTTCTTT.

A word on this clonotype: This may arise from a read error, as a much more abundant clone is one base away. The rearrangement joins TRBV4-1 to TRBJ1-5; 10 bases fit TRBD1. This CDR3 region has 14 residues. Germline V gene sequence: CDR1 MGHRA, CDR2 YSYEKL. The CDR3 DNA is TGCGTCAGCAGCCAGGACAGGGGGATATGGCCCCAGCATTTT. Amino acid sequence: CVSSQDRGIWPQHF.

The chain uses TRBV27 and TRBJ1-5; D gene ambiguous. V lost 11 bases and J lost 0, with 20 bases in between. This CDR3 contains 16 residues. Germline V gene data show CDR1 as MNHEY and CDR2 as SMNVEV (reference sequence). The CDR3 reads CAAQAQFPYSNQPQHF. CDR3 coding DNA: TGTGCCGCTCAAGCCCAGTTCCCCTATAGCAATCAGCCCCAGCATTTT.

The V gene is TRBV13, the J gene TRBJ2-1; maybe TRBD2 (7 bases). There are 14 residues in the CDR3. Germline CDR1 and CDR2: PRHDT and FYEKMQ (reference sequence). V lost 5 bases, J lost 8 bases, and 16 bases lay in between. CDR3 coding DNA: TGTGCCAGCAGCCGGGGGGACAAAGCATATGAGCAGTTCTTC. It codes for CASSRGDKAYEQFF. Full variable domain (missing parts from reference TRBV13 and TRBJ2-1): AAGVIQSPRHLIKEKRETATLKCYPIPRHDTVYWYQQGPGQDPQFLISFYEKMQSDKGSIPDRFSAQQFSDYHSELNMSSLELGDSALYFCASSRGDKAYEQFFGPGTRLTVL.

This clonotype has at least ten counts. This chain joins TRBV10-3 and TRBJ2-3, with TRBD2 as a possible D gene (6 bases). V was clipped by 9 bases and J by 2 bases, with 15 bases between them. The CDR3 sequence is 14 residues long. Germline V CDR1 and CDR2: ENHRY, SYGVKD. The CDR3, as DNA: TGTGCCATTAGGAGGGCTTCTGACACAGATACGCAGTATTTT. This sequence encodes CAIRRASDTDTQYF.

As concerns this clonotype: Since a much larger clone is just one base distant, this may be a read error. V is TRBV20-1 and J is TRBJ2-7; 8 nucleotides line up with TRBD1. The junction had 14 bases not matched to a gene; V was cut back by 3 bases and J by 7 bases. The CDR3 length is 15 residues. The germline V gene encodes CDR1 DFQATT and CDR2 SNEGSKA (reference sequence). The CDR3 is CSASIGQGAGNEQYF. CDR3 DNA sequence: TGCAGTGCTAGTATTGGTCAGGGGGCGGGTAATGAGCAGTACTTC.

This sequence joins TRBV20-1 and TRBJ1-4; 8 bases are shared with TRBD1. This CDR3 has 14 amino acids. The J segment lost 1 base and the V segment lost 5 bases, leaving 3 bases of the junction unmatched. From germline, CDR1 is DFQATT and CDR2 SNEGSKA (reference sequence). DNA of the CDR3: TGCAGTGCTCTAGGACAGGGAACTAATGAAAAACTGTTTTTT. This gives the protein CSALGQGTNEKLFF.

Comment on this clonotype: A much more abundant neighbour one base away suggests this may be a read error. The gene calls are TRBV5-1 and TRBJ2-3, with TRBD2 matching 15 bases. The CDR3 has 19 amino acids. CDR1 is SGHRS and CDR2 is YFSETQ in the germline V gene. The CDR3 DNA is TGCGCCAGCAACTTGGCCGGGACTAGCGGGGGGTCATTATCCGATACGCAGTATTTT. Amino acid sequence: CASNLAGTSGGSLSDTQYF.

V and J are TRBV21-1 and TRBJ2-5; the table gives TRBD2 as D, unverified against the DNA. TRBV21-1 counts as a pseudogene. This CDR3 is 13 amino acids long. The CDR3 sequence is CASSKGPRETQYF. The CDR3 DNA follows: TGTGCCAGCAGCAAGGGACCTCGCGAGACCCAGTACTTC.

This clonotype was detected only once. The chain carries TRBV15 and TRBJ2-6; D remains ambiguous. This CDR3 has 15 residues. The germline gives CDR1 LNHNV, CDR2 YYDKDF (reference sequence). The germline V and J ends were trimmed by 8 bases and 2 bases, with 13 bases remaining between them. CDR3 sequence: CATSPRSTGANVLTF. The CDR3 bases are TGTGCCACCTCGCCCCGGAGTACTGGGGCCAACGTCCTGACTTTC.

V is TRBV20-1 and J is TRBJ2-3; weak D call: TRBD2 (5 bases). The CDR3 sequence is 13 residues long. V was clipped by 4 bases and J by 0 bases, with 8 bases between them. Germline V gene sequence: CDR1 DFQATT, CDR2 SNEGSKA (reference sequence). In DNA form, the CDR3 reads TGCAGTGCTATGGGAGAGAGCACAGATACGCAGTATTTT. Protein: CSAMGESTDTQYF.

This clonotype was observed many times. CDR3 region: CASGGTASTDTQYF. In DNA form, the CDR3 reads TGTGCCAGCGGTGGGACAGCTAGCACAGATACGCAGTATTTT. The chain carries TRBV28 and TRBJ2-3; the match to TRBD1 covers 7 bases. The CDR3 has 14 residues. V shed 8 bases and J 0 bases; nucleotides not matched to a gene: 5. Germline assignment: CDR1 MDHEN and CDR2 SYDVKM.

CDR3 residues: CSARGAGRPLIDEQFF. The CDR3 nucleotides read TGCAGTGCTAGAGGTGCGGGGAGGCCACTCATTGATGAGCAGTTCTTC. This chain joins TRBV20-1 and TRBJ2-1, with D maybe TRBD2 (6 bases). The CDR3 runs 16 residues. Trimming took off 1 base at V and 8 bases at J, with 21 bases between the two ends. Germline V gives CDR1 DFQATT, CDR2 SNEGSKA (reference sequence).

This clonotype appeared a single time. This clone may be a read error of a much larger clone one base away. The chain carries TRBV18 and TRBJ2-6; D unresolved. The CDR3 covers 15 residues. Germline CDR1 KGHSH, CDR2 LQKENI. This CDR3 reads CANSPPSAGANVLTF. CDR3 sequence (DNA): TGTGCCAACTCACCACCAAGTGCTGGGGCCAACGTCCTGACTTTC.

In this sample, this clonotype turned up a few times. This rearrangement joins TRBV6-5 to TRBJ1-2, with D tentatively TRBD1 (6 bases). The CDR3 spans 13 residues. CDR1 is MNHEY, CDR2 SVGAGI, per germline. Deletions cut 8 bases from V and 0 bases from J, with 10 bases between. CDR3 sequence reads: CASLGHSNYGYTF. The CDR3 region has the DNA TGTGCCAGCCTGGGACACTCTAACTATGGCTACACCTTC.

This clonotype was recorded many times. The chain couples TRBV20-1 to TRBJ2-5, with D maybe TRBD1 (6 bases). The CDR3 is 14 amino acids. Trimming took off 5 bases at V and 2 bases at J, with 15 bases between the two ends. CDR1 is DFQATT, CDR2 SNEGSKA, per germline (reference sequence). CDR3 sequence reads: CSARHTGSQETQYF. The CDR3 DNA sequence: TGCAGTGCTCGTCACACAGGGTCGCAAGAGACCCAGTACTTC.

This clonotype was seen more than once but under ten times. The chain recombines TRBV19 with TRBJ2-1, with 9 bases fitting TRBD2. In germline, CDR1 is LNHDA, CDR2 SQIVND (reference sequence). V dropped 3 bases and J dropped 3; count of bases not matched to a gene: 6. The CDR3 extends over 16 amino acids. DNA for the CDR3: TGTGCCAGTAGTATTGCTAGCGGGAACAACTACAATGAGCAGTTCTTC. Its translation is CASSIASGNNYNEQFF. The full variable domain, completed using reference TRBV19 and TRBJ2-1, is DGGITQSPKYLFRKEGQNVTLSCEQNLNHDAMYWYRQDPGQGLRLIYYSQIVNDFQKGDIAEGYSVSREKKESFPLTVTSAQKNPTAFYLCASSIASGNNYNEQFFGPGTRLTVL.

The chain links TRBV3-1 to TRBJ2-5; tentative D call: TRBD1 (5 bases). V was cut by 2 bases and J by 5 bases, with 15 bases left in between. The CDR3 is 15 amino acids. CDR1 is LGHDT and CDR2 is YNNKEL in the germline V gene (reference sequence). The CDR3 region has the DNA TGTGCCAGCAGCCAACAGGGTTCGGTGGATGAGACCCAGTACTTC. Amino acid sequence: CASSQQGSVDETQYF.

Worth noting for this clonotype: A much larger clone differs by one base, so this may be a read error. The chain has TRBV7-6 and TRBJ2-3; 9 bases are a match to TRBD1. CDR1 and CDR2 from the germline V gene are SGHVS and FNYEAQ. CDR3 length: 14 amino acids. CDR3 sequence (DNA): TGTGCCAGCAGCTTAGGGACAGGGGCAGATGCGCAGTATTTT. Its translation is CASSLGTGADAQYF.

Comments on this clonotype: Just one base apart from a much larger clone, this may be a read error. V usage is TRBV18 and J usage is TRBJ2-4; TRBD1 or TRBD2 may be the D gene (5 bases each). Germline CDR1 KGHSH, CDR2 LQKENI. This CDR3 comprises 12 residues. The CDR3 bases are TGTGGCAGCTCACCCGAGGGGAACATTCAGTACTTC. Translation gives CGSSPEGNIQYF.

The chain employs TRBV11-2 and TRBJ2-5; 7 nucleotides line up with TRBD1. Per germline, CDR1 SGHAT and CDR2 FQNNGV. The CDR3 has 14 amino acids. The V gene end was trimmed by 5 bases and the J gene end by 2 bases; junction bases not matched to a gene: 5. CDR3 sequence reads: CASSRGTAQETQYF. The CDR3 DNA follows: TGTGCCAGCAGCCGAGGGACAGCTCAAGAGACCCAGTACTTC.

This clonotype has more than one count but fewer than ten. This may stem from a read error, because a much larger clone lies one nucleotide away. The V call is TRBV27, the J call TRBJ2-7, with D possibly TRBD1 on 5 matching bases. V lost 7 bases and J lost 7, with 20 bases in between. This CDR3 is built from 14 residues. Germline V lookup: CDR1 MNHEY, CDR2 SMNVEV (reference sequence). Here the CDR3 reads CASTTGLTYNEQYF. CDR3 bases: TGTGCCAGCACAACAGGTCTAACCTACAATGAGCAGTACTTC.

This clonotype was observed a few times. The gene calls are TRBV24-1 and TRBJ2-7; the match to TRBD1 covers 9 bases. Germline CDR1 KGHDR, CDR2 SFDVKD. The CDR3 loop spans 16 amino acids. V trimming: 4 bases; J trimming: 7 bases; junction bases outside the gene matches: 13. The CDR3: CATSELDRGGYNEQYF. The CDR3 DNA reads as TGTGCCACCAGTGAGCTGGACAGGGGTGGGTATAATGAGCAGTACTTC.

This clonotype was detected ten times or more. At one end, the junction sequence differs from germline, possibly due to a read error. The chain recombines TRBV7-2 with TRBJ1-4, with 10 bases aligning to TRBD1. Germline CDR1 SGHTA, CDR2 FQGNSA. The CDR3 has 14 residues. CDR3 coding DNA: TGCGCCAGCAGCCGGGACAGGGGAAATGAAAAACTGTTTTTT. This translates into CASSRDRGNEKLFF. Combining the CDR3 with reference TRBV7-2 and TRBJ1-4 gives the whole variable domain GAGVSQSPSNKVTEKGKDVELRCDPISGHTALYWYRQSLGQGLEFLIYFQGNSAPDKSGLPSDRFSAERTGGSVSTLTIQRTQQEDSAVYLCASSRDRGNEKLFFGSGTQLSVL.

There are many counts of this clonotype. The chain uses TRBV20-1 and TRBJ2-5; D gene unclear. V lost 4 bases, J lost 5 bases, and 11 bases lay in between. The CDR3 is 12 amino acids. The germline V gene has CDR1 DFQATT and CDR2 SNEGSKA (reference sequence). CDR3 DNA sequence: TGCAGTGCTATCCGAGGTGTGGAGACCCAGTACTTC. Its translation is CSAIRGVETQYF.

In regard to this clonotype: The junction differs from germline at one of its ends, possibly a read error. V is TRBV27 and J is TRBJ2-3; weak D call: TRBD2 (5 bases). The CDR3 extends over 11 amino acids. The germline V gene has CDR1 MNHEY and CDR2 SMNVEV (reference sequence). CDR3 sequence: CASTLSGTQYF. CDR3 coding DNA: TGTGCCAGCACTTTAAGCGGAACGCAGTATTTT.

This clonotype was observed a handful of times. The chain joins TRBV7-2 to TRBJ2-7; 7 nucleotides align to TRBD1. This CDR3 contains 14 residues. Germline V gene sequence: CDR1 SGHTA, CDR2 FQGNSA. V lost 6 bases, J lost 4 bases, and 9 bases stayed unmatched. The CDR3 coding sequence is TGTGCCAGCAGTGTCACCCGGGACAGATACGAGCAGTACTTC. It specifies CASSVTRDRYEQYF.

Points on this clonotype: This may stem from a read error, because a much larger clone lies one nucleotide away. The chain carries TRBV5-1 and TRBJ2-1; 9 nucleotides align to TRBD2. The CDR3 has 14 residues. Germline V gives CDR1 SGHRS, CDR2 YFSETQ. V trimming: 4 bases; J trimming: 7 bases; junction bases outside the gene matches: 6. For the CDR3, the DNA is TGCGCCAGCAGCGTTAGCGGGAGTCGGAATGAGCAGTTCTTC. Protein: CASSVSGSRNEQFF.